Sequencing of this TCR beta chain was carried out in a study of identical twins. A universal primer site arose from template switching, and cDNA bore unique molecular identifiers. TCRdb used MiXCR to reprocess the 5' RACE reads, holding one entry per CDR3 protein. The table records 100,000 to 110,000 distinct CDR3 sequences, under 7% of them present only once. V lost 4 bases to trimming and J lost 2 bases; unmatched junction nucleotides: 8. This CDR3 is 17 amino acids long. In germline, CDR1 is SEHNR, CDR2 FQNEAQ (reference sequence). Whole-study results and caveats: Fewer insertions were carried by abundant cord blood beta clonotypes, but none was seen in memory repertoires.

Many counts were recorded for this clonotype. No antigen is known for it. Source material: memory T cells sorted from blood. The clonotype was recovered from a woman in her forties or fifties in good health. V is TRBV7-9 and J is TRBJ2-6; 7 bases align to TRBD1. This chain's CDR3 is CASSSRQGWAGANVLTF. The DNA of the CDR3 is TGTGCCAGCAGCTCAAGACAGGGTTGGGCTGGGGCCAACGTCCTGACTTTC. Using reference TRBV7-9 and TRBJ2-6 for the parts outside the CDR3, the full variable domain is DTGVSQNPRHKITKRGQNVTFRCDPISEHNRLYWYRQTLGQGPEFLTYFQNEAQLEKSRLLSDRFSAERPKGSFSTLEIQRTEQGDSAMYLCASSSRQGWAGANVLTFGAGSRLTVL.